The 10 T cell receptor beta chains listed next were all sequenced from one sample in a study of blood T cells in healthy people across ages. Using a J-beta primer mix together with a sample-barcoded 5' primer, a second PCR was run for about 6 to 11 cycles. TCRdb re-analysed the 5' RACE reads in MiXCR, keeping a single row per CDR3 protein. The top ten clones hold more than 6% of a sample with roughly 1.4 million distinct CDR3 sequences, 45% to 70% of them seen once. The sequenced material came from blood. All receptors come from a man aged 18 to 35 in good health.

The rearrangement links TRBV21-1 to TRBJ2-7; the table assigns TRBD1, which was not confirmed against the DNA. TRBV21-1 is labeled a pseudogene. The length of the CDR3 is 18 residues. The CDR3 sequence is CASTSLGRATGVANEQYF. The CDR3 region has the DNA TGTGCCAGTACCTCCTTGGGGAGAGCGACAGGGGTCGCGAACGAGCAGTACTTC.

This clonotype was counted a single time. V gene TRBV5-4 combines with J gene TRBJ2-3; no definite D call. Trimming took 4 bases from V and 5 from J, leaving 11 bases between them. Germline-derived CDR1 and CDR2 are SGHNT and YYREEE (reference sequence). This CDR3 region has 13 residues. This CDR3 is CASSPFPVDTQYF. Written as DNA, the CDR3 is TGTGCCAGCAGCCCCTTCCCGGTAGATACGCAGTATTTT.

This chain uses TRBV5-1 with TRBJ2-3; 11 bases are a match to TRBD1. The CDR3 length is 18 residues. Germline trimming cut 4 bases from V and 2 bases from J; bases unmatched to any gene: 12. Germline V gene sequence: CDR1 SGHRS, CDR2 YFSETQ. The CDR3 loop reads CASSVGTGGIRITDTQYF. CDR3 in DNA: TGCGCCAGCAGCGTCGGGACAGGGGGGATACGGATCACAGATACGCAGTATTTT.

The chain uses TRBV20-1 and TRBJ2-1; 10 bases align to TRBD2. The CDR3 runs 13 residues. Unmatched junction bases numbered 7, after V lost 6 bases and J lost 8 bases. The germline V gene has CDR1 DFQATT and CDR2 SNEGSKA (reference sequence). The CDR3 coding sequence is TGCAGTGCCATGGCCGGGACTAGCGATGAGCAGTTCTTC. Residues: CSAMAGTSDEQFF.

Comments on this clonotype: Germline and junction disagree at one end, which may indicate a read error. Here the CDR3 DNA reads TGCCGTGCTAGGGAGGGCAGGCGTCAGCCCCAGCATTTT. This gives the protein CRAREGRRQPQHF. This chain joins TRBV20-1 and TRBJ1-5; D is ambiguous. The germline V gene encodes CDR1 DFQATT and CDR2 SNEGSKA (reference sequence). The CDR3 length is 13 residues.

The V gene is TRBV28, the J gene TRBJ1-6; weak D call: TRBD1 (6 bases). Per the germline V gene, CDR1 is MDHEN and CDR2 is SYDVKM. The CDR3 contains 15 residues. V lost 6 bases to trimming and J lost 7 bases, with 16 bases between them. CDR3 bases: TGTGCCAGCAGGCTTTCCGGGACACTAAATTCACCCCTCCACTTT. Translating it yields CASRLSGTLNSPLHF. Variable domain in full (rest from reference TRBV28 and TRBJ1-6): DVKVTQSSRYLVKRTGEKVFLECVQDMDHENMFWYRQDPGLGLRLIYFSYDVKMKEKGDIPEGYSVSREKKERFSLILESASTNQTSMYLCASRLSGTLNSPLHFGNGTRLTVT.

The genes are TRBV29-1 and TRBJ2-2; the D gene is possibly TRBD2 (5 bases). V shed 7 bases and J shed 0 bases, with 12 bases lying between them. The germline V gene has CDR1 SQVTM and CDR2 ANQGSEA. The CDR3 totals 14 residues. CDR3 nucleotide sequence: TGCAGCGCTAGGAGCGGAACGAACACCGGGGAGCTGTTTTTT. This encodes CSARSGTNTGELFF.

This clonotype was picked up one time. The V call is TRBV7-9, the J call TRBJ2-7, with D hard to call. The V gene's germline CDR1 is SEHNR and CDR2 FQNEAQ (reference sequence). Trimming removed 2 bases at V and 1 base at J, with 9 bases between. The CDR3 runs 14 residues. CDR3 sequence (DNA): TGTGCCAGCAGCTTAAAGTTTGCATCCTACGAGCAGTACTTC. Translating gives CASSLKFASYEQYF.

The chain combines TRBV4-1 with TRBJ1-1; a weak D match, TRBD1 (5 bases). Germline CDR1 MGHRA, CDR2 YSYEKL. CDR3 length equals 13 residues. V was pared by 4 bases and J by 3 bases, with 9 bases between. DNA of the CDR3: TGCGCCAGCAGCCGAGTAGGGGACACTGAAGCTTTCTTT. It encodes CASSRVGDTEAFF.

In its sample, this clonotype was seen a few times. The J gene is TRBJ2-3, the V gene TRBV10-3, with TRBD1 matching over 7 bases. CDR3 size: 13 residues. V lost 5 bases to trimming and J lost 3 bases; unmatched junction nucleotides: 2. The germline V gene has CDR1 ENHRY and CDR2 SYGVKD. In DNA form, the CDR3 reads TGTGCCATCAGTTTACAGGGGACAGATACGCAGTATTTT. Translating it yields CAISLQGTDTQYF.